This T cell receptor beta chain originates from a study of T cells in localized non-small cell lung cancer. General study points: Blood T cell density predicted longer survival; adjacent-lung clonality, shorter. The greatest T cell clonality was found in uninvolved adjacent lung (higher than in tumor). Because only a single region of the tumor was sequenced, heterogeneity remains possible. Adjacent lung had a median around 60 of the 100 largest tumor clones.

Clones were read by immunoSEQ multiplex PCR, and TCRdb kept only the in-frame ones, dropping some. The sample has some 39,000 clones; 70% to 90% are singletons. About this clone itself: Its antigen is currently unknown.

V lost 0 bases, J lost 0 bases, and 9 bases lay in between. The CDR3 is 16 residues long. Germline CDR1 MGHRA, CDR2 YSYEKL. The material was peripheral blood mononuclear cells, obtained before any cancer treatment. The receptor was isolated from a male donor aged 60 or over with stage II lung adenocarcinoma. The chain employs TRBV4-1 and TRBJ2-4, with D possibly TRBD2 on 6 matching bases. The CDR3 loop is CASSQELSGAKNIQYF. The DNA of the CDR3 is TGCGCCAGCAGCCAAGAACTTAGCGGAGCCAAAAACATTCAGTACTTC.